Included here is one T cell receptor (beta chain) sequence, with context. Its antigen is as yet unknown. Within the sample, other DNA sequences also encode this same CDR3. The CDR3 has 15 amino acids. CDR1 and CDR2 (germline): KGHSH, LQKENI. V lost 2 bases to trimming and J lost 1 base; unmatched junction nucleotides: 2. These data belong to a study of shared clonotypes between healthy human individuals. Study results and caveats: Sample collection involved blood only; tissue repertoires are likely different.

Repertoires were generated with immunoSEQ multiplex PCR, while TCRdb's copy carries only in-frame clones and drops some. The table lists about 2.4 million clones, approximately 94% of them singletons. The chain has TRBV18 and TRBJ2-1; the match to TRBD2 covers 7 bases. Sequencing input: naive CD4+ T cells from PBMCs. Subset meaning: CD45RA+ positively selected. The clonotype was recovered from a young man in good health. Some clones in this sample may be carry-over from other donors' samples. The CDR3 sequence is CASSPSSGSYNEQFF. Here the CDR3 DNA reads TGTGCCAGCTCACCATCTAGCGGTTCCTACAATGAGCAGTTCTTC.